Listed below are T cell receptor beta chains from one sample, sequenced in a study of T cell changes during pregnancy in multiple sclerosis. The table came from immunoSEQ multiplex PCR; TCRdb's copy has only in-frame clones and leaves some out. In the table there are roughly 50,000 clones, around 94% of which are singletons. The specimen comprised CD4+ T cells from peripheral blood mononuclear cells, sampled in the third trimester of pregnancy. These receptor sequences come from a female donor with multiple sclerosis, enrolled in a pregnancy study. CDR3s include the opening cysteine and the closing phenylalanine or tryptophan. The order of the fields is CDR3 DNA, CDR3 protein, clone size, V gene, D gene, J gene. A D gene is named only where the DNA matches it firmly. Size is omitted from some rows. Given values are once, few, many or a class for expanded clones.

CDR3nt: TGTGCCATCAGTGAGGAGTACCAAGAGACCCAGTACTTC
CDR3aa: CAISEEYQETQYF
abundance: -
v_gene: TRBV10-3
d_gene: -
j_gene: TRBJ2-5

CDR3nt: TGTGCCAGTAGTATGGCACCTAGCACAGATACGCAGTATTTT
CDR3aa: CASSMAPSTDTQYF
abundance: -
v_gene: TRBV19
d_gene: -
j_gene: TRBJ2-3

CDR3nt: TGTGCCAGCAGCTTGTGGGGGGGCGGCCCCGAAAAACTGTTTTTT
CDR3aa: CASSLWGGGPEKLFF
abundance: -
v_gene: TRBV5-6
d_gene: -
j_gene: TRBJ1-4

CDR3nt: TGTGCCAGCAGCCCGAGCCCCCAGCGGAATACTTACAATGAGCAGTTCTTC
CDR3aa: CASSPSPQRNTYNEQFF
abundance: once
v_gene: TRBV5-5
d_gene: -
j_gene: TRBJ2-1

CDR3nt: TGCGCCAGCAGCCAAGAAGCGAATACTAACTATGGCTACACCTTC
CDR3aa: CASSQEANTNYGYTF
abundance: -
v_gene: TRBV4-1
d_gene: -
j_gene: TRBJ1-2

CDR3nt: TGTGCCAGCAGTTTATGGCTAGCGGATGCCTACGAGCAGTACTTC
CDR3aa: CASSLWLADAYEQYF
abundance: -
v_gene: TRBV28
d_gene: TRBD2
j_gene: TRBJ2-7

CDR3nt: TGTGCCAGCAGTGAACAGGGGGTGACTTTCTTT
CDR3aa: CASSEQGVTFF
abundance: once
v_gene: TRBV6-5
d_gene: TRBD1
j_gene: TRBJ1-1

CDR3nt: TGTGCCAGCACCAACTCGGCGGAAACATATGGCTACACCTTC
CDR3aa: CASTNSAETYGYTF
abundance: -
v_gene: TRBV6-5
d_gene: -
j_gene: TRBJ1-2

CDR3nt: TGTGCCAGCAGTTTACCGCTAGCGGGGCATGAGGGCTCTGGGGCCAACGTCCTGACTTTC
CDR3aa: CASSLPLAGHEGSGANVLTF
abundance: -
v_gene: TRBV28
d_gene: TRBD2
j_gene: TRBJ2-6

CDR3nt: TGTGCCAGCAGCCAAGACCAGCGGTGGTACAATGAGCAGTTCTTC
CDR3aa: CASSQDQRWYNEQFF
abundance: -
v_gene: TRBV14
d_gene: -
j_gene: TRBJ2-1

CDR3nt: TGTGCCAGCGGGGCTAGCGGGAGATTTGGCACAGATACGCAGTATTTT
CDR3aa: CASGASGRFGTDTQYF
abundance: -
v_gene: TRBV7-6
d_gene: TRBD2
j_gene: TRBJ2-3

CDR3nt: TGTGCCTGGGGGCACCCGGCGGGAGGTACCACCAAATACAATGAGCAGTTCTTC
CDR3aa: CAWGHPAGGTTKYNEQFF
abundance: -
v_gene: TRBV30
d_gene: TRBD2
j_gene: TRBJ2-1

CDR3nt: TGTGCCAGCAGTTTAAGCCCGGCGACTAATCAGCCCCAGCATTTT
CDR3aa: CASSLSPATNQPQHF
abundance: -
v_gene: TRBV28
d_gene: -
j_gene: TRBJ1-5

CDR3nt: TGTGCCAGCAGTTTAGGGGGGGGTGGGGGCCATGGCTACACCTTC
CDR3aa: CASSLGGGGGHGYTF
abundance: -
v_gene: TRBV28
d_gene: -
j_gene: TRBJ1-2

CDR3nt: TGTGCCAGCAGCTTGGCTTTCAGGACAACCTACGAGCAGTACTTC
CDR3aa: CASSLAFRTTYEQYF
abundance: -
v_gene: TRBV5-8
d_gene: -
j_gene: TRBJ2-7

CDR3nt: TGCAGCGTTGAACCCGCAGGTACCTCCTACAATGAGCAGTTCTTC
CDR3aa: CSVEPAGTSYNEQFF
abundance: -
v_gene: TRBV29-1
d_gene: -
j_gene: TRBJ2-1

CDR3nt: TGTGCCAGCAGCTTATCCGGACTAGCGGGACGTGAGCAGTTCTTC
CDR3aa: CASSLSGLAGREQFF
abundance: once
v_gene: TRBV7-3
d_gene: TRBD2
j_gene: TRBJ2-1

CDR3nt: TGTGCCAGCAGCTTCCACATGAGGCGGGAGTTCAGTGAGCAGTTCTTC
CDR3aa: CASSFHMRREFSEQFF
abundance: -
v_gene: TRBV7-2
d_gene: TRBD2
j_gene: TRBJ2-1

CDR3nt: TGTGCCAGCACAGGGGGCTACCAGCCCCAGCATTTT
CDR3aa: CASTGGYQPQHF
abundance: -
v_gene: TRBV19
d_gene: TRBD1
j_gene: TRBJ1-5

CDR3nt: TGTGCCAGCATTCTACAGGGGCACGGCACTGAAGCTTTCTTT
CDR3aa: CASILQGHGTEAFF
abundance: -
v_gene: TRBV2
d_gene: TRBD1
j_gene: TRBJ1-1

CDR3nt: TGTGCCAGCAGTTTACTACAGGGGACCCCCGAAGCTTTCTTT
CDR3aa: CASSLLQGTPEAFF
abundance: -
v_gene: TRBV28
d_gene: TRBD1
j_gene: TRBJ1-1

CDR3nt: TGCGCCAGCAGCTTGGACATCCGGGGTGGCATGAACACTGAAGCTTTCTTT
CDR3aa: CASSLDIRGGMNTEAFF
abundance: -
v_gene: TRBV5-1
d_gene: -
j_gene: TRBJ1-1

CDR3nt: TGTGCCAGTAGTTTTTCCCGGGGTGGCACTGAAGCTTTCTTT
CDR3aa: CASSFSRGGTEAFF
abundance: -
v_gene: TRBV19
d_gene: -
j_gene: TRBJ1-1

CDR3nt: TGTGCCTGGAGTGTGCGGGACAGCCATCAGCCCCAGCATTTT
CDR3aa: CAWSVRDSHQPQHF
abundance: -
v_gene: TRBV30
d_gene: TRBD1
j_gene: TRBJ1-5

CDR3nt: TGCGCCAGCAGCCAAGAGTCCCTCAATGAGCAGTTCTTC
CDR3aa: CASSQESLNEQFF
abundance: -
v_gene: TRBV4-3
d_gene: -
j_gene: TRBJ2-1

CDR3nt: TGCGCCAGCATCAATAAGGGACAGGGCTCGATAAACACCATATATTTT
CDR3aa: CASINKGQGSINTIYF
abundance: -
v_gene: TRBV10-1
d_gene: TRBD1
j_gene: TRBJ1-3

CDR3nt: TGTGCCAGCAGCTTAGGTCGGACTAGCCACAATGAGCAGTTCTTC
CDR3aa: CASSLGRTSHNEQFF
abundance: -
v_gene: TRBV7-9
d_gene: TRBD2
j_gene: TRBJ2-1

CDR3nt: TGTGCCAGCAGCTTAGCGGGAGTAGGGGCAGATACGCAGTATTTT
CDR3aa: CASSLAGVGADTQYF
abundance: once
v_gene: TRBV5-4
d_gene: TRBD2
j_gene: TRBJ2-3

CDR3nt: TGTGCCAGCAGTTTATACGGTCAGCCCCAGCATTTT
CDR3aa: CASSLYGQPQHF
abundance: -
v_gene: TRBV27
d_gene: -
j_gene: TRBJ1-5

CDR3nt: TGTGCCAGCAAGGGACAGGGGGCGTCTGGGGCCAACGTCCTGACTTTC
CDR3aa: CASKGQGASGANVLTF
abundance: once
v_gene: TRBV2
d_gene: TRBD1
j_gene: TRBJ2-6

CDR3nt: TGTGCCAGCAGGGAGTCACAGGGGGACTATAATTCACCCCTCCACTTT
CDR3aa: CASRESQGDYNSPLHF
abundance: -
v_gene: TRBV27
d_gene: TRBD1
j_gene: TRBJ1-6

CDR3nt: TGTGCCAGCTCAGGGTTGGAAGAAAAACTGTTTTTT
CDR3aa: CASSGLEEKLFF
abundance: -
v_gene: TRBV28
d_gene: -
j_gene: TRBJ1-4

CDR3nt: TGTGCCAGCAGTCCATGGACAGGTCCCCACGCTGAAGCTTTCTTT
CDR3aa: CASSPWTGPHAEAFF
abundance: -
v_gene: TRBV25-1
d_gene: TRBD1
j_gene: TRBJ1-1

CDR3nt: TGTGCCAGCAGCTTTAGCGGGAGCACAGATACGCAGTATTTT
CDR3aa: CASSFSGSTDTQYF
abundance: -
v_gene: TRBV7-2
d_gene: TRBD2
j_gene: TRBJ2-3

CDR3nt: TGTGCCAGCAAACGGGACAGGGGTTACAATGAGCAGTTCTTC
CDR3aa: CASKRDRGYNEQFF
abundance: -
v_gene: TRBV19
d_gene: TRBD1
j_gene: TRBJ2-1

CDR3nt: TGTGCCAGCACCCACAGGGGGCCAGATACGCAGTATTTT
CDR3aa: CASTHRGPDTQYF
abundance: -
v_gene: TRBV28
d_gene: TRBD1
j_gene: TRBJ2-3

CDR3nt: TGTGCCAGCAAGGATAGCGGGATTCGGGAGCAGTTCTTC
CDR3aa: CASKDSGIREQFF
abundance: -
v_gene: TRBV6-5
d_gene: TRBD2
j_gene: TRBJ2-1

CDR3nt: TGTGCCTGGAGACTAGCGGGAGGGCCCCGAGAGCAGTTCTTC
CDR3aa: CAWRLAGGPREQFF
abundance: -
v_gene: TRBV30
d_gene: TRBD2
j_gene: TRBJ2-1

CDR3nt: TGCGCCAGCAGCCAAGCCGGGACAAGATACTACGAGCAGTACTTC
CDR3aa: CASSQAGTRYYEQYF
abundance: -
v_gene: TRBV4-1
d_gene: -
j_gene: TRBJ2-7

CDR3nt: TGTGCCAGTAGTCCCGAACCGCGGGACAGGGGACTAGCGGGAGTGAACACCGGGGAGCTGTTTTTT
CDR3aa: CASSPEPRDRGLAGVNTGELFF
abundance: -
v_gene: TRBV19
d_gene: TRBD2
j_gene: TRBJ2-2

CDR3nt: TGCGCCAGCACCGACAGGGATAACTATGGCTACACCTTC
CDR3aa: CASTDRDNYGYTF
abundance: -
v_gene: TRBV10-2
d_gene: TRBD1
j_gene: TRBJ1-2

CDR3nt: TGTGCCAGCAGCCAAAACTGGGGGACAGGGTTCTCCTACGAGCAGTACTTC
CDR3aa: CASSQNWGTGFSYEQYF
abundance: -
v_gene: TRBV16
d_gene: TRBD1
j_gene: TRBJ2-7

CDR3nt: TGTGCCAGCAACCCCCTAGGGGGAGTGTTGGTGAATGAGCAGTTCTTC
CDR3aa: CASNPLGGVLVNEQFF
abundance: -
v_gene: TRBV11-1
d_gene: -
j_gene: TRBJ2-1

CDR3nt: TGTGCCAGCAGCACAGGATCAAGGACAGCTAGAATCTATGGCTACACCTTC
CDR3aa: CASSTGSRTARIYGYTF
abundance: -
v_gene: TRBV9
d_gene: -
j_gene: TRBJ1-2

CDR3nt: TGTGCCAGCAGTAGGGACACAGCCTCTGGAAACACCATATATTTT
CDR3aa: CASSRDTASGNTIYF
abundance: -
v_gene: TRBV6-5
d_gene: -
j_gene: TRBJ1-3

CDR3nt: TGTGCCAGCAGTGAAGACAGGGGGATCAGGTTCTTC
CDR3aa: CASSEDRGIRFF
abundance: -
v_gene: TRBV6-1
d_gene: TRBD1
j_gene: TRBJ2-1

CDR3nt: TGCGCCAGCAGCTCCTCTAGGGGGAATGGGGAGCAGTACTTC
CDR3aa: CASSSSRGNGEQYF
abundance: -
v_gene: TRBV5-1
d_gene: -
j_gene: TRBJ2-7

CDR3nt: TGTGCCAGCACCCGACCGGGACAGGGGTTATTGAACACTGAAGCTTTCTTT
CDR3aa: CASTRPGQGLLNTEAFF
abundance: few
v_gene: TRBV28
d_gene: TRBD1
j_gene: TRBJ1-1

CDR3nt: TGTGCCAGCAGCGTAGTGAGGCTAGCGGGAGTCAATGAGCAGTTCTTC
CDR3aa: CASSVVRLAGVNEQFF
abundance: -
v_gene: TRBV9
d_gene: TRBD2
j_gene: TRBJ2-1

CDR3nt: TGCGCCAGCAGCTTCGGACTAGCGGGAGAGACCCAGTACTTC
CDR3aa: CASSFGLAGETQYF
abundance: -
v_gene: TRBV5-1
d_gene: TRBD2
j_gene: TRBJ2-5

CDR3nt: TGTGCCAGTAGTATCGACGGGGGACTAGGGGAGACCCAGTACTTC
CDR3aa: CASSIDGGLGETQYF
abundance: once
v_gene: TRBV19
d_gene: TRBD2
j_gene: TRBJ2-5

CDR3nt: TGTGCCAGCAGTCTAATAGGGGCTCACAATGAGCAGTTCTTC
CDR3aa: CASSLIGAHNEQFF
abundance: -
v_gene: TRBV27
d_gene: -
j_gene: TRBJ2-1

CDR3nt: TGTGCCAGCAGCGTAGGACTAGCGGGAGGATTCCAAGAGACCCAGTACTTC
CDR3aa: CASSVGLAGGFQETQYF
abundance: once
v_gene: TRBV9
d_gene: TRBD2
j_gene: TRBJ2-5

CDR3nt: TGTGCCAGCAGCGTGGAGTCCGCGGGAGGACTTCCGCATGAGCAGTTCTTC
CDR3aa: CASSVESAGGLPHEQFF
abundance: -
v_gene: TRBV9
d_gene: TRBD2
j_gene: TRBJ2-1

CDR3nt: TGTGCCAGCAGCCGGGGGTTTGGCACTGAAGCTTTCTTT
CDR3aa: CASSRGFGTEAFF
abundance: -
v_gene: TRBV6-4
d_gene: -
j_gene: TRBJ1-1

CDR3nt: TGCAGCGTGGCCGGGACAGCAGTCTTCGAGACCCAGTACTTC
CDR3aa: CSVAGTAVFETQYF
abundance: -
v_gene: TRBV29-1
d_gene: TRBD1
j_gene: TRBJ2-5

CDR3nt: TGTGCCAGCAGCCACACACCGAACACTGAAGCTTTCTTT
CDR3aa: CASSHTPNTEAFF
abundance: -
v_gene: TRBV7-8
d_gene: -
j_gene: TRBJ1-1